Listed below are T cell receptor beta chains from one sample, sequenced in a study of blood T cell repertoires in COVID-19. Repertoires were generated with immunoSEQ multiplex PCR, while TCRdb's copy carries only in-frame clones and drops some. This table has approximately 90,000 clones, roughly 84% appearing once. The sequenced sample was peripheral blood. These receptors all stem from a man in his 60s with acute or convalescent COVID-19. Each CDR3 is given with its conserved first and last residue. The order of the fields is V gene, CDR3 protein.

v_call: TRBV3-1/TRBV3-2; cdr3_aa: CASSHTGWENTIYF
v_call: TRBV7-2; cdr3_aa: CASSSNNQPQHF
v_call: TRBV19; cdr3_aa: CASTRDSGRSNYGYTF
v_call: TRBV18; cdr3_aa: CASSQGGNTEAFF
v_call: TRBV30; cdr3_aa: CAWEWGHREQFF
v_call: TRBV3-1/TRBV3-2; cdr3_aa: CASSQEKGVPYNSPLHF
v_call: TRBV10-3; cdr3_aa: CAISDRGQGNTGELFF
v_call: TRBV12-3/TRBV12-4; cdr3_aa: CASSLAGVGEAFF
v_call: TRBV19; cdr3_aa: CASSSRDRGTIYF
v_call: TRBV7-2; cdr3_aa: CASSLAPTYEQYF
v_call: TRBV6-5; cdr3_aa: CASSYTPQGAEAFF
v_call: TRBV19; cdr3_aa: CASSRPFTPTNEKLFF
v_call: TRBV28; cdr3_aa: CASSLGPAAQNQPQHF
v_call: TRBV4-3; cdr3_aa: CASSQDRGTGGAFNEKLFF
v_call: TRBV28; cdr3_aa: CASSLGGGAGLEDTQYF
v_call: TRBV2; cdr3_aa: CASHRTGPNYGYTF
v_call: TRBV15; cdr3_aa: CATSRDGLANTDTQYF
v_call: TRBV5-1; cdr3_aa: CASKPLKGLGGDTQYF
v_call: TRBV7-8; cdr3_aa: CASSPSHEQFF
v_call: TRBV5-1; cdr3_aa: CASRRTGTLNYGYTF
v_call: TRBV5-1; cdr3_aa: CASSLAGIGSETQYF
v_call: TRBV3-1/TRBV3-2; cdr3_aa: CASSATPQDTEAFF
v_call: TRBV6-6; cdr3_aa: CASGKQGKGGYTF
v_call: TRBV7-9; cdr3_aa: CASSPQGDLTEAFF
v_call: TRBV15; cdr3_aa: CATSQAGGFTGELFF
v_call: TRBV6-5; cdr3_aa: CASSSDSFRGYTF
v_call: TRBV30; cdr3_aa: CAWSVRDGGYNEQFF
v_call: TRBV6-4; cdr3_aa: CASSEAGGTDTQYF
v_call: TRBV10-1; cdr3_aa: CASSESEESSYNEQFF
v_call: TRBV5-1; cdr3_aa: CASGRTGETQYF
v_call: TRBV25-1; cdr3_aa: CASSASGTGGFYGYTF
v_call: TRBV15; cdr3_aa: CATSRGFGINEKLFF
v_call: TRBV19; cdr3_aa: CASSSRTGGDETQYF
v_call: TRBV6-2/TRBV6-3; cdr3_aa: CASSFPRGARTDTQYF
v_call: TRBV19; cdr3_aa: CASRQGQGVNYGYTF
v_call: TRBV5-4; cdr3_aa: CASSAAGGRGSYNEQFF
v_call: TRBV7-8; cdr3_aa: CASSVTPGSYNEQFF
v_call: TRBV7-2; cdr3_aa: CASSPTNRDRGEKLFF
v_call: TRBV4-2; cdr3_aa: CASSQELAGHEQYF
v_call: TRBV3-1/TRBV3-2; cdr3_aa: CASSQDGGLAGNNEQFF
v_call: TRBV2; cdr3_aa: CASNQNSYGYTF
v_call: TRBV11-2; cdr3_aa: CASSSDRRNEKLFF
v_call: TRBV6-5; cdr3_aa: CASSYSGGTDTQYF
v_call: TRBV6-5; cdr3_aa: CASSYSRTVVGSPLHF
v_call: TRBV28; cdr3_aa: CASSFPPRGANYGYTF
v_call: TRBV5-1; cdr3_aa: CASSSPGQGSEQYF
v_call: TRBV28; cdr3_aa: CASARGGYGYTF
v_call: TRBV14; cdr3_aa: CARPRILAGGDNEQFF
v_call: TRBV3-1/TRBV3-2; cdr3_aa: CASSRGGQGRETQYF
v_call: TRBV3-1/TRBV3-2; cdr3_aa: CASSQRPGRGQGYNSPLHF
v_call: TRBV28; cdr3_aa: CASSLWGGGTDGSPLHF
v_call: TRBV5-1; cdr3_aa: CASSLTSDSSGNTIYF